These 9 T cell receptor beta chains originate from one sample sequenced in a study of shared clonotypes between healthy human individuals. The repertoire was sequenced with immunoSEQ multiplex PCR; TCRdb's copy has only in-frame clones and lacks some. The sample yields just over 2,000,000 clones, approximately 95% seen once. Sequencing was performed on naive CD4+ T cells sorted from blood. Described subset: CD45RA+ positively selected. These receptors all stem from a man aged 18-30 years in good health.

J is TRBJ2-3 and V is TRBV7-9, with 8 bases identical to TRBD1. Germline loops: CDR1 SEHNR, CDR2 FQNEAQ (reference sequence). CDR3 length: 14 amino acids. V shed 8 bases, J shed 5 bases, and the junction held 9 bases outside the gene matches. CDR3 nucleotide sequence: TGTGCCAGCTCCGGGGACAGGACCCTAGATACGCAGTATTTT. Translation gives CASSGDRTLDTQYF.

Notes on this clone: Other DNA sequences in the sample encode the same CDR3. This chain joins TRBV30 and TRBJ1-1, with TRBD1 as a possible D gene (5 bases). Germline V gives CDR1 GTSNPN, CDR2 SVGIG (reference sequence). The CDR3 sequence is 13 residues long. V lost 0 bases, J lost 4 bases, and 9 bases lay in between. The CDR3, as DNA: TGTGCCTGGAGTGTAAACCAGGGCACTGAAGCTTTCTTT. It is translated as CAWSVNQGTEAFF.

The chain carries TRBV5-1 and TRBJ1-5; 8 bases are a match to TRBD1. Germline V CDR1 and CDR2: SGHRS, YFSETQ. V was clipped by 1 base and J by 8 bases; unmatched bases: 8. This CDR3 spans 15 amino acids. CDR3 region: CASSLLGQVSEPQHF. The CDR3 coding sequence is TGCGCCAGCAGCTTGTTGGGACAGGTATCTGAGCCCCAGCATTTT.

This CDR3 is CASHTGGGSTDTQYF. The CDR3 DNA is TGTGCCAGTCATACAGGGGGCGGAAGCACAGATACGCAGTATTTT. V and J are TRBV11-2 and TRBJ2-3; 9 nucleotides align to TRBD1. Losses at the gene ends were 9 bases for V and 0 bases for J; bases not matched to a gene: 7. The CDR3 spans 15 residues. In germline, CDR1 is SGHAT, CDR2 FQNNGV.

The CDR3 nucleotides are TGTGCCAGCGGCAGAGGGAACCAATTCTACGAGCAGTACTTC. Its protein is CASGRGNQFYEQYF. The chain employs TRBV13 and TRBJ2-7; a possible D gene is TRBD2 (5 bases). Trimming removed 8 bases at V and 3 bases at J, with 17 bases between. The CDR3 length is 14 residues. CDR1 and CDR2 (germline): PRHDT, FYEKMQ (reference sequence).

V gene TRBV28 combines with J gene TRBJ2-7; 9 bases align to TRBD2. Germline lookup yields CDR1 MDHEN and CDR2 SYDVKM. The CDR3 sequence is 12 residues long. Trimming at V came to 8 bases and at J to 7 bases, leaving 6 bases not matched to a gene. For the CDR3, the DNA is TGTGCCAGCCGGCGGGGGGGTTTGGAGCAGTACTTC. As protein: CASRRGGLEQYF.

To note about this clone: The same CDR3 arises from other DNA sequences in this sample as well. The rearrangement joins TRBV18 to TRBJ2-3; D gene uncertain. CDR1 is KGHSH, CDR2 LQKENI, per germline. V was shortened by 2 bases and J by 6 bases, with 6 bases between the two germline ends. This CDR3 comprises 12 residues. In nucleotides, the CDR3 is TGTGCCAGCTCACCAGATACCGATACGCAGTATTTT. It is translated as CASSPDTDTQYF.

V gene TRBV5-6 combines with J gene TRBJ1-3; D is unresolved. The CDR3 extends over 18 amino acids. Looked up from germline, CDR1 is SGHDT and CDR2 is YYEEEE. Between the trimmed V and J ends, which lost 4 bases and 0 bases, there was a span of 20 bases. The CDR3, as DNA: TGTGCCAGCAGCCTTATCTTGTTAAATCCGTACTCTGGAAACACCATATATTTT. This gives the protein CASSLILLNPYSGNTIYF.

The chain employs TRBV10-3 and TRBJ2-7; 12 bases align to TRBD2. The CDR3 spans 13 residues. After removal of 5 bases from V and 10 bases from J, the junction contained 6 bases not matched to a gene. CDR1 ENHRY and CDR2 SYGVKD come from the germline V gene. In DNA, the CDR3 is TGTGCCATCAGTCCCGGGACTAGCGGGCACCAGTACTTC. It codes for CAISPGTSGHQYF.